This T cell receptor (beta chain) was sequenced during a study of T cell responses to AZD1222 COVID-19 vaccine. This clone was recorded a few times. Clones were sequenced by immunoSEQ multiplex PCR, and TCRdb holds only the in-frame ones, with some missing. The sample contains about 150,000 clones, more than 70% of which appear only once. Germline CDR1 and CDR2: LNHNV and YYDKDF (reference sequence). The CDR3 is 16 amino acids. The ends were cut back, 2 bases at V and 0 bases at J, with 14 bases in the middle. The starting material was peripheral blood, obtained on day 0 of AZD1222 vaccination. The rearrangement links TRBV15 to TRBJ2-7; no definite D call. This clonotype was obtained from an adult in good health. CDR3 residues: CATSRSTVATSYEQYF. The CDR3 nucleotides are TGTGCCACCAGCAGATCAACAGTTGCGACCTCCTACGAGCAGTACTTC.